The 20 T cell receptor beta chains below come from one sample, sequenced in a study of human T cells and chemical hapten exposure. MiXCR, run by TCRdb on the RACE reads, gives a single entry per CDR3 protein. The sample lists over 80,000 distinct CDR3 sequences, roughly 10% seen once, with 1.1% in the top ten. Indicated time point: patch test 3, about 24 weeks after DPC sensitization. The treatment denotes: therapeutic diphenylcyclopropenone sensitization with weekly scalp DPC. The sequenced sample was whole blood, obtained in connection with sensitization to the hapten diphenylcyclopropenone (DPC). The receptors here all came from a young woman with alopecia areata. Some clones in this sample may be carry-over from other donors' samples.

This rearrangement joins TRBV21-1 to TRBJ2-3. TRBV21-1 is noted as a pseudogene. The CDR3 loop spans 15 amino acids. The DNA for the CDR3 is TGTGCCAGCAGCAAAGCGGGAACAGACACAGATACGCAGTATTTT. Protein: CASSKAGTDTDTQYF.

In this sample, this clonotype turned up a few times. V usage is TRBV28 and J usage is TRBJ2-1; 7 nucleotides agree with TRBD2. V was clipped by 2 bases and J by 6 bases; unmatched bases: 7. The CDR3 is made up of 15 amino acids. CDR1 and CDR2 from the germline V gene are MDHEN and SYDVKM. CDR3 protein: CASSLGAGAGNEQFF. CDR3 nucleotide sequence: TGTGCCAGCAGTTTAGGGGCGGGAGCGGGCAATGAGCAGTTCTTC.

J is TRBJ2-7 and V is TRBV28; 8 nucleotides match TRBD2. After removal of 9 bases from V and 6 bases from J, the junction contained 16 bases not matched to a gene. Germline-derived CDR1 and CDR2 are MDHEN and SYDVKM. This CDR3 comprises 15 residues. DNA for the CDR3: TGTGCCAGTCGCCACGGCGCCGGACTAGCCATCGAGCAGTACTTC. It is translated as CASRHGAGLAIEQYF.

The chain has TRBV28 and TRBJ2-1; tentatively, D is TRBD2 (5 bases). This CDR3 region has 12 residues. From germline, CDR1 is MDHEN and CDR2 SYDVKM. V lost 6 bases, J lost 10 bases, and 13 bases lay in between. The CDR3 nucleotides read TGTGCCAGCAGCCAGGAGAGGGAGGAGCAGTTCTTC. Amino acids: CASSQEREEQFF. The whole variable domain, filled in from reference TRBV28 and TRBJ2-1, reads DVKVTQSSRYLVKRTGEKVFLECVQDMDHENMFWYRQDPGLGLRLIYFSYDVKMKEKGDIPEGYSVSREKKERFSLILESASTNQTSMYLCASSQEREEQFFGPGTRLTVL.

V gene TRBV29-1 combines with J gene TRBJ2-2; 8 nucleotides match TRBD1. The CDR3 loop spans 13 amino acids. V shed 5 bases, J shed 5 bases, and the junction held 4 bases outside the gene matches. CDR1 is SQVTM and CDR2 is ANQGSEA in the germline V gene. The CDR3 loop is CSVQGARTGELFF. Written as DNA, the CDR3 is TGCAGCGTTCAGGGGGCGCGTACCGGGGAGCTGTTTTTT.

The rearrangement joins TRBV7-2 to TRBJ1-2; D remains unclear. The germline V gene has CDR1 SGHTA and CDR2 FQGNSA. V lost 5 bases, J lost 4 bases, and 17 bases lay in between. This CDR3 comprises 15 residues. The CDR3 reads CASSTKVRTAYGYTF. In nucleotides, the CDR3 is TGTGCCAGCAGCACAAAAGTGAGGACGGCCTATGGCTACACCTTC.

In this sample, this clonotype turned up many times. J is TRBJ1-1 and V is TRBV20-1; 10 bases match TRBD1. Germline assignment: CDR1 DFQATT and CDR2 SNEGSKA (reference sequence). J gave up 6 bases and V 6 bases, and 13 bases lay outside the gene matches. CDR3 length: 15 amino acids. The chain's CDR3 is CSARQGAASASEAFF. The CDR3 region has the DNA TGCAGTGCCAGACAGGGGGCGGCCTCAGCTTCTGAAGCTTTCTTT.

This clonotype was seen a handful of times. The V call is TRBV7-2, the J call TRBJ1-6; TRBD1 matches at 8 bases. V lost 5 bases, J lost 11 bases, and 8 bases stayed unmatched. Germline loops: CDR1 SGHTA, CDR2 FQGNSA. The CDR3 contains 14 residues. The CDR3 loop is CASSTTGAITPLHF. DNA of the CDR3: TGTGCCAGCAGCACGACAGGGGCCATTACACCCCTCCACTTT.

Many counts were recorded for this clonotype. The rearrangement uses TRBV28 and TRBJ1-1, with unresolved D. Germline V CDR1 and CDR2: MDHEN, SYDVKM. The V end lost 2 bases, the J end lost 0 bases, and 7 bases lay between the germline ends. The length of the CDR3 is 14 residues. CDR3 loop: CASSLGRLNTEAFF. Here the CDR3 DNA reads TGTGCCAGCAGTTTAGGCCGTCTGAACACTGAAGCTTTCTTT. The full variable domain, completed using reference TRBV28 and TRBJ1-1, is DVKVTQSSRYLVKRTGEKVFLECVQDMDHENMFWYRQDPGLGLRLIYFSYDVKMKEKGDIPEGYSVSREKKERFSLILESASTNQTSMYLCASSLGRLNTEAFFGQGTRLTVV.

The table lists this clonotype with many counts. This rearrangement joins TRBV7-6 to TRBJ2-3, with D unclear. CDR1 SGHVS and CDR2 FNYEAQ come from the germline V gene. The CDR3 sequence is 16 residues long. Between the trimmed V and J ends, which lost 4 bases and 3 bases, there was a span of 17 bases. CDR3 DNA: TGTGCCAGCAGCTCCCTTGGCCCGTTCGGTACAGATACGCAGTATTTT. It specifies CASSSLGPFGTDTQYF.

This clonotype was recorded at least ten times. The chain links TRBV7-2 to TRBJ2-2; tentative D call: TRBD2 (6 bases). CDR1 is SGHTA and CDR2 is FQGNSA in the germline V gene. V lost 1 base to trimming and J lost 4 bases, with 19 bases between them. This CDR3 has 18 residues. CDR3 sequence (DNA): TGTGCCAGCAGCTTAGGGGCATCGGGACTCACCCCCACCGGGGAGCTGTTTTTT. Amino acids: CASSLGASGLTPTGELFF.

The chain joins TRBV28 to TRBJ2-5; 7 bases line up with TRBD1. This CDR3 comprises 13 residues. The J segment lost 2 bases and the V segment lost 6 bases, leaving 3 bases of the junction unmatched. Germline CDR1 and CDR2: MDHEN and SYDVKM. This CDR3 is CASRPTGQETQYF. Here the CDR3 DNA reads TGTGCCAGCAGACCGACAGGGCAAGAGACCCAGTACTTC.

DNA for the CDR3: TGTGCCAGCAGCTTATCACGGGACTATGGCTACACCTTC. Translated: CASSLSRDYGYTF. The rearrangement links TRBV11-2 to TRBJ1-2; no clear D. Per the germline V gene, CDR1 is SGHAT and CDR2 is FQNNGV. The CDR3 is 13 amino acids. The V and J ends lost 2 bases and 3 bases respectively, with 7 bases between them.

This clonotype appeared many times. This sequence joins TRBV12-3 or TRBV12-4 and TRBJ2-5, with 9 bases fitting TRBD2. The V segment lost 7 bases and the J segment 7 bases; nucleotides outside the gene matches: 10. This CDR3 has 14 amino acids. CDR3 region: CASTSGVSGGTQYF. CDR3 in DNA: TGTGCCAGCACCTCAGGAGTTAGCGGGGGGACCCAGTACTTC.

The chain carries TRBV4-1 and TRBJ1-6; 7 bases are a match to TRBD1. J was trimmed by 7 bases and V by 8 bases; bases with no gene match: 5. In germline, CDR1 is MGHRA, CDR2 YSYEKL. This CDR3 comprises 13 residues. CDR3 sequence: CASGTEFNSPLHF. CDR3 sequence (DNA): TGCGCCAGCGGGACAGAGTTCAATTCACCCCTCCACTTT.

This clonotype has a handful of counts. The gene calls are TRBV12-3 or TRBV12-4 and TRBJ2-3; weak D call: TRBD1 (5 bases). CDR3 size: 16 residues. Trimming left V 3 bases short and J 0 bases short, with 13 bases between. The CDR3 sequence is CASSLRSGASTDTQYF. CDR3 in DNA: TGTGCCAGCAGTTTGAGATCTGGGGCCAGCACAGATACGCAGTATTTT.

This clonotype was seen at least ten times. The rearrangement links TRBV7-9 to TRBJ2-2; D uncertain. Germline values: CDR1 SEHNR, CDR2 FQNEAQ (reference sequence). The V gene lost 8 bases and the J gene lost 4 bases, with 8 bases spanning the gap. This CDR3 is 12 amino acids long. CDR3 DNA sequence: TGTGCCAGCGGGCCAGCCACCGGGGAGCTGTTTTTT. As protein: CASGPATGELFF. Looking up the rest from reference TRBV7-9 and TRBJ2-2 gives the full variable domain: DTGVSQNPRHKITKRGQNVTFRCDPISEHNRLYWYRQTLGQGPEFLTYFQNEAQLEKSRLLSDRFSAERPKGSFSTLEIQRTEQGDSAMYLCASGPATGELFFGEGSRLTVL.

This clonotype was seen ten or more times. CDR3 residues: CASSYVAGDTDTQYF. DNA of the CDR3: TGTGCCAGCAGTTACGTAGCGGGAGACACAGATACGCAGTATTTT. The chain is built from TRBV6-2 or TRBV6-3 and TRBJ2-3; 9 bases agree with TRBD2. V was clipped by 2 bases and J by 2 bases; unmatched bases: 2. The CDR3 length is 15 residues. Germline V lookup: CDR1 MNHEY, CDR2 SVGEGT.

Comment on this clonotype: The CDR3 ends on some other residue instead of the conserved phenylalanine or tryptophan, so this is likely a read error. No DNA is shown, since the ends of the CDR3 on it are uncertain; the CDR3 is the one TCRdb lists. CDR3 region: CASSTTSGVELV. The V and J genes are TRBV28 and TRBJ2-1; the table's D call, TRBD2, was not checked against the DNA. The CDR3 has 12 residues if both end residues are counted. Looked up from germline, CDR1 is MDHEN and CDR2 is SYDVKM.

The rearrangement links TRBV5-1 to TRBJ2-3; 8 bases agree with TRBD2. V was pared by 3 bases and J by 15 bases, with 9 bases of the junction left unmatched. The germline V gene has CDR1 SGHRS and CDR2 YFSETQ. The CDR3 covers 12 residues. This CDR3 is CASSSTGTSVYF. The CDR3, as DNA: TGCGCCAGCAGCTCGACCGGGACTAGTGTTTATTTT.